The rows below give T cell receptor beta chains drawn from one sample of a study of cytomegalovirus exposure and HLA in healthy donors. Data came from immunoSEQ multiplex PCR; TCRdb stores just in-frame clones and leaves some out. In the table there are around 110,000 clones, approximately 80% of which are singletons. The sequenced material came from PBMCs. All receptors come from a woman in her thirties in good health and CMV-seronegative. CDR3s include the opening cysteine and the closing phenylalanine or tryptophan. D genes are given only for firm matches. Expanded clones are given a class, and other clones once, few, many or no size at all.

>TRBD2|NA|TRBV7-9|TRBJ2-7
TGTTCCAGCAGCGGACTAGCGGGAAAACGAGACCCCTACGAGCAGTACTTC
CSSSGLAGKRDPYEQYF
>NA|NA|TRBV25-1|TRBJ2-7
TGTGCCAGCAGAAGGGCGGGGGGACAGACCTACGAGCAGTACTTC
CASRRAGGQTYEQYF
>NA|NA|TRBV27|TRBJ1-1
TGTGCCAGCAGTTTGGGGGGGAACACTGAAGCTTTCTTT
CASSLGGNTEAFF
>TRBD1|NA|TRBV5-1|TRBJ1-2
TGCGCCAGCAGCAGTGGACAGGGGGGGGGCTACACCTTC
CASSSGQGGGYTF
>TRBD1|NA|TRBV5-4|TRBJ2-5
TGTGCCAGCAGCCCCCCCGGGACAGGGAGCATAGAGACCCAGTACTTC
CASSPPGTGSIETQYF
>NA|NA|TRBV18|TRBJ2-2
TGTGCCAGCTCCCACGAGCGGCCCATGAGCGCCGGGGAGCTGTTTTTT
CASSHERPMSAGELFF
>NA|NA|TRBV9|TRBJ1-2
TGTGCCAGCAGCCCACAGGGTTTCGATGGCTACACCTTC
CASSPQGFDGYTF
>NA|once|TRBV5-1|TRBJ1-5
TGCGCCAGCAGCTTGGGACAGCCTAATCAGCCCCAGCATTTT
CASSLGQPNQPQHF
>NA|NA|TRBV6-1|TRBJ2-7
TGTGCCAGTACCCGGGGGATTTACGAGCAGTACTTC
CASTRGIYEQYF
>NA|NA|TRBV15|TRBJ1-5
TGTGCCACCAGCAGAGATCAGGGTTCGGGTCCCCAGCATTTT
CATSRDQGSGPQHF
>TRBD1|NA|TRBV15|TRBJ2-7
TGTGCCACCAGCACTGGACAGGTCTACGAGCAGTACTTC
CATSTGQVYEQYF
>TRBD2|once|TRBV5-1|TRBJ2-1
TGCGCCAGCAGCTTGTTCGGCGCGACTAGCGGGAGAGGCGATGAGCAGTTCTTC
CASSLFGATSGRGDEQFF
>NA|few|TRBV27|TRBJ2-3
TGTGCCAGCAGTTCCGGACTACTTTGGCTTTCAGATACGCAGTATTTT
CASSSGLLWLSDTQYF
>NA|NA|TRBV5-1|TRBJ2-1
TGCGCCAGCAGCTTGGCCTCCCTGCGGGACGTAACCTACAATGAGCAGTTCTTC
CASSLASLRDVTYNEQFF
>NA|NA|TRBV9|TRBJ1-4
TGTGCCAGCAGCGCCGGGGAAAAACTGTTTTTT
CASSAGEKLFF
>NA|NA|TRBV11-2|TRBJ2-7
TGTGCCAGCAGCTTTGCGCCCGCCGGTGGCGAGCAGTACTTC
CASSFAPAGGEQYF
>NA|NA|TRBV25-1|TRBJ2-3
TGTGCCAGCAGTGAATCCCTAGTTGCAGATACGCAGTATTTT
CASSESLVADTQYF
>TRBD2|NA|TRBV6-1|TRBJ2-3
TGTGCCAGCAGTGAAACGCTAGCGGGAGGGAAATCGTATTTT
CASSETLAGGKSYF
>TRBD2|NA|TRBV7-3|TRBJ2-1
TGTGCCAGCAGCTTGGGAACTAGCGGGAGGTACAATGAGCAGTTCTTC
CASSLGTSGRYNEQFF
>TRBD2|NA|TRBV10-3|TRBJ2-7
TGTGCCATCAGTGTTTCGGCGGGAGGGCGGCACGAGCAGTACTTC
CAISVSAGGRHEQYF
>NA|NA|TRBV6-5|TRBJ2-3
TGTGCCAGCAGTTCCGAACCGGGACAACGCACAGATACGCAGTATTTT
CASSSEPGQRTDTQYF
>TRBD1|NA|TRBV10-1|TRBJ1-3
TGCGCCAGCAGTGAGGGGACAGGGAACACCATATATTTT
CASSEGTGNTIYF